A selection of T cell receptor beta chains follows, all from one sample in a study of T-cell reconstitution after alpha-beta-depleted transplantation in children. MiXCR, applied by TCRdb to the PCR reads, yields one record per CDR3 protein. Among about 980,000 distinct CDR3 sequences listed, about 30% were seen once. The source material was PBMCs, mostly from graft donor cells, sampled 360 days after TCRalphabeta/CD19-depleted stem cell transplant. Receptors originate from a boy younger than two who had a stem cell transplant for SCID, so the T cells may come from the graft donor. Each CDR3 is given with its conserved first and last residue. A D gene is named only where the DNA matches it firmly. The size of a clone is reported for some rows only, either as once, few or many, or as a class for expanded clones.

cdr3_aa: CASSQGTGGNYWELFF
cdr3_nt: TGCGCCAGCAGCCAAGGGACAGGGGGGAATTACTGGGAGCTGTTTTTT
d_call: TRBD1
clone_size: NA
v_call: TRBV4-3
j_call: TRBJ2-2

cdr3_aa: CASILDRAKNIQYF
cdr3_nt: TGTGCCAGCATTTTAGACAGAGCCAAAAACATTCAGTACTTC
d_call: NA
clone_size: few
v_call: TRBV2
j_call: TRBJ2-4

cdr3_aa: CASSLERATGIVDMQYF
cdr3_nt: TGCGCCAGCAGCTTGGAGCGGGCGACAGGGATCGTGGATATGCAGTATTTT
d_call: NA
clone_size: NA
v_call: TRBV5-1
j_call: TRBJ2-3

cdr3_aa: CASSFGDPSYEQYF
cdr3_nt: TGTGCCAGCAGTTTCGGGGACCCTTCCTACGAGCAGTACTTC
d_call: NA
clone_size: few
v_call: TRBV28
j_call: TRBJ2-7

cdr3_aa: CATTRYGATADTQYF
cdr3_nt: TGTGCCACCACCCGATACGGGGCGACAGCAGATACGCAGTATTTT
d_call: NA
clone_size: NA
v_call: TRBV12-3/TRBV12-4
j_call: TRBJ2-3

cdr3_aa: CASSFGPGEVAGLKETQYF
cdr3_nt: TGTGCCAGCAGTTTTGGGCCCGGAGAGGTAGCGGGGCTAAAAGAGACCCAGTACTTC
d_call: TRBD2
clone_size: few
v_call: TRBV12-3/TRBV12-4
j_call: TRBJ2-5

cdr3_aa: CASSLDGKRSDEQYF
cdr3_nt: TGTGCCAGCAGCTTAGACGGCAAAAGAAGCGACGAGCAGTACTTC
d_call: NA
clone_size: NA
v_call: TRBV7-9
j_call: TRBJ2-7

cdr3_aa: CASSTEDRGWAEAFF
cdr3_nt: TGTGCCAGCAGCACAGAAGACAGGGGGTGGGCTGAAGCTTTCTTT
d_call: TRBD1
clone_size: NA
v_call: TRBV7-9
j_call: TRBJ1-1

cdr3_aa: CASSSSGTGMADTQYF
cdr3_nt: TGTGCCAGCAGTTCATCCGGGACAGGGATGGCAGATACGCAGTATTTT
d_call: TRBD1
clone_size: NA
v_call: TRBV12-3/TRBV12-4
j_call: TRBJ2-3

cdr3_aa: CASSHRIFPPLHF
cdr3_nt: TGCGCCAGCAGCCACCGAATTTTTCCACCCCTCCACTTT
d_call: NA
clone_size: few
v_call: TRBV4-1
j_call: TRBJ1-6

cdr3_aa: CASSLGLAPTSYEQYF
cdr3_nt: TGTGCCAGCAGCTTGGGACTCGCCCCTACCTCCTACGAGCAGTACTTC
d_call: NA
clone_size: NA
v_call: TRBV5-6
j_call: TRBJ2-7

cdr3_aa: CASSDLYQETQYF
cdr3_nt: TGTGCCAGCAGTGACCTGTACCAAGAGACCCAGTACTTC
d_call: NA
clone_size: many
v_call: TRBV12-3/TRBV12-4
j_call: TRBJ2-5

cdr3_aa: CASSVDGLNQPQHF
cdr3_nt: TGTGCCAGCAGCGTCGACGGACTCAACCAGCCCCAGCATTTT
d_call: NA
clone_size: NA
v_call: TRBV9
j_call: TRBJ1-5

cdr3_aa: CSARARARGGETQYF
cdr3_nt: TGCAGTGCTAGAGCGCGGGCCCGTGGAGGAGAGACCCAGTACTTC
d_call: NA
clone_size: NA
v_call: TRBV20-1
j_call: TRBJ2-5

cdr3_aa: CATSDPTSGGAWTGELFF
cdr3_nt: TGTGCCACCAGTGATCCGACTAGCGGGGGGGCCTGGACCGGGGAGCTGTTTTTT
d_call: TRBD2
clone_size: few
v_call: TRBV24-1
j_call: TRBJ2-2

cdr3_aa: CASSEGAGGLQETQYF
cdr3_nt: TGTGCCAGCAGTGAAGGGGCGGGGGGCCTCCAAGAGACCCAGTACTTC
d_call: TRBD2
clone_size: few
v_call: TRBV2
j_call: TRBJ2-5

cdr3_aa: CASSQDTTSENNEQFF
cdr3_nt: TGTGCCAGCAGCCAAGATACGACTAGCGAAAACAATGAGCAGTTCTTC
d_call: TRBD2
clone_size: once
v_call: TRBV3-1
j_call: TRBJ2-1

cdr3_aa: CSARYGGGTYEQYF
cdr3_nt: TGCAGTGCTAGATACGGCGGGGGGACGTACGAGCAGTACTTC
d_call: TRBD2
clone_size: NA
v_call: TRBV20-1
j_call: TRBJ2-7

cdr3_aa: CASSQGEQAGLNIQYF
cdr3_nt: TGCGCCAGCAGCCAAGGCGAACAGGCAGGGCTAAACATTCAGTACTTC
d_call: NA
clone_size: few
v_call: TRBV4-1
j_call: TRBJ2-4

cdr3_aa: CSARDLSEGGGGNQPQHF
cdr3_nt: TGCAGTGCTAGAGATCTTAGTGAGGGCGGGGGTGGCAATCAGCCCCAGCATTTT
d_call: NA
clone_size: NA
v_call: TRBV20-1
j_call: TRBJ1-5